The clone carrying this T cell receptor (beta chain) was recorded a few times. The antigen is not known. This entry comes from a study of T cell repertoires in cytomegalovirus infection. Overall study context: Indications of both CMV infection and matching HLA type were provided by public TCR beta signatures.

Notes on the study in general: Cumulated frequencies of public TCR beta families served to identify carriers of CMV plus the relevant HLA. The ex vivo response was dominated by HLA-C-restricted CMV-specific TCR beta clonotypes.

TCRdb re-analysed the reads in MiXCR, keeping a single row per CDR3 protein. The table has around 280,000 distinct CDR3 sequences, approximately 14% seen once. CDR3 length: 13 residues. Per germline, CDR1 LGHDT and CDR2 YNNKEL (reference sequence). V was clipped by 1 base and J by 4 bases, with 5 bases between them. Sequencing used PBMCs. This sequence was found in a human donor in good health (CMV status not recorded). Some clones in this sample may be carry-over from other donors' samples. The gene calls are TRBV3-1 and TRBJ2-1, with D unclear. The CDR3 sequence: CASSQGRYNEQFF. The CDR3 DNA follows: TGTGCCAGCAGCCAAGGAAGATACAATGAGCAGTTCTTC.